Presented here are 2 T cell receptor beta chains from one specimen sequenced in a study of T cell repertoires in cytomegalovirus infection. The antigens of these receptors remain unknown. TCRdb re-analysed the reads in MiXCR, keeping a single row per CDR3 protein. The sample yields fewer than 200,000 distinct CDR3 sequences, less than 25% seen once. The material sequenced was CD8+ T cells from cultured PBMCs, taken from culture after CMV antigen stimulation. The origin of the receptors is a human donor in good health (CMV status not recorded). Some clones in this sample may be carry-over from other donors' samples.

This clonotype was counted between two and nine times. The chain couples TRBV7-9 to TRBJ2-1; 8 nucleotides line up with TRBD2. The CDR3 is 15 amino acids. The germline V gene encodes CDR1 SEHNR and CDR2 FQNEAQ (reference sequence). V shed 2 bases, J shed 5 bases, and the junction held 5 bases outside the gene matches. This chain's CDR3 is CASSLLAGGNNEQFF. DNA of the CDR3: TGTGCCAGCAGCTTACTTGCGGGGGGTAACAATGAGCAGTTCTTC. The variable domain in full, completed from reference TRBV7-9 and TRBJ2-1, reads DTGVSQNPRHKITKRGQNVTFRCDPISEHNRLYWYRQTLGQGPEFLTYFQNEAQLEKSRLLSDRFSAERPKGSFSTLEIQRTEQGDSAMYLCASSLLAGGNNEQFFGPGTRLTVL.

This clonotype was counted between two and nine times. V gene TRBV9 combines with J gene TRBJ2-1; D is ambiguous. The V gene lost 3 bases and the J gene lost 7 bases, with 17 bases spanning the gap. This CDR3 comprises 15 residues. Germline CDR1 and CDR2: SGDLS and YYNGEE. CDR3: CASSENNAATNEQFF. CDR3 in DNA: TGTGCCAGCAGCGAAAACAATGCGGCAACAAATGAGCAGTTCTTC.